This T cell receptor (beta chain) was recorded in a study of blood T cell repertoires in COVID-19. In the study overall: Italy, Spain and the United States were the sources of the convalescent and acute COVID-19 samples.

Methods used by the authors: Reference gene primer amplification yielded estimated nucleated cell counts. Profiling relied on immunoSEQ multiplex PCR, and the TCRdb table lists in-frame clones only, not all of them. From that table come the V and J calls and clone size; the DNA was used to work out D and trimming. Counted here are about 74,000 clones, around 80% occurring once; the ten biggest clones make up around 6.9%. This CDR3 comprises 13 residues. The V end lost 7 bases, the J end lost 4 bases, and 14 bases lay between the germline ends. The sequence was obtained from a human donor in a cohort sampled during active COVID-19. The V gene is TRBV12-3 or TRBV12-4, the J gene TRBJ2-7; D is perhaps TRBD1 (6 bases). The sample was peripheral blood. CDR3 sequence reads: CASNLGAQYEQYF. Written as DNA, the CDR3 is TGTGCCAGCAATCTGGGGGCCCAATACGAGCAGTACTTC.